This T cell receptor (beta chain) was obtained from a study of blood T cell repertoires in COVID-19. At the level of the study: Italy, Spain and the United States were the sources of the convalescent and acute COVID-19 samples. T cells, B-cell-depleted T cells, or PBMCs supplied cDNA or gDNA.

Per the authors' pipeline: The assay estimated nucleated cells by amplifying reference gene primers. Sequencing was performed with immunoSEQ multiplex PCR; in TCRdb, only in-frame clones are kept and a portion is missing. V, J and clone size are those of that table, while D and trimming were read from the DNA. The data hold about 210,000 clones, with over 70% observed a single time. Germline loops: CDR1 LNHDA, CDR2 SQIVND (reference sequence). V lost 3 bases to trimming and J lost 3 bases, with 9 bases between them. The CDR3 contains 14 residues. The receptor comes from a middle-aged man with active or convalescent COVID-19. This chain connects TRBV19 to TRBJ1-5; D gene uncertain. Sequencing input: peripheral blood. The CDR3 nucleotides are TGTGCCAGTAGTATGGACTGGACCAATCAGCCCCAGCATTTT. As protein: CASSMDWTNQPQHF.